The 22 T cell receptor beta chains in this list originate from one sample, sequenced in a study of cytomegalovirus exposure and HLA in healthy donors. With 60 Vbeta and 13 Jbeta primers, the PCR was carried out. Measured with immunoSEQ multiplex PCR; TCRdb has only the in-frame clones, and not every one. The sample contains some 150,000 clones, roughly 83% of which appear only once. Sequenced input: PBMCs. These receptors came from a human donor in good health.

This clone appeared a single time. The chain has TRBV11-1 and TRBJ1-2, with D maybe TRBD1 (6 bases). This CDR3 comprises 14 residues. CDR1 is SGHAT, CDR2 FQDESV, per germline (reference sequence). The V gene lost 2 bases and the J gene lost 6 bases, with 13 bases spanning the gap. The CDR3: CASSLLDRSDGYTF. The DNA for the CDR3 is TGTGCCAGCAGCTTACTAGACAGGAGTGATGGCTACACCTTC.

This clone was counted a single time. CDR3 residues: CASRRDFFF. CDR3 in DNA: TGTGCCAGCAGGAGGGACTTTTTTTTT. The rearrangement joins TRBV5-8 to TRBJ1-4, with D perhaps TRBD1 (5 bases). The length of the CDR3 is 9 residues. V was cut by 5 bases and J by 17 bases, with 10 bases left in between. CDR1 is SGHTS, CDR2 YDEGEE, per germline. Together with reference TRBV5-8 and TRBJ1-4, the CDR3 gives the full variable domain: EAGVTQSPTHLIKTRGQQATLRCSPISGHTSVYWYQQALGLGLQFLLWYDEGEERNRGNFPPRFSGRQFPNYSSELNVNALELEDSALYLCASRRDFFFGSGTQLSVL.

The chain links TRBV30 to TRBJ1-1; 9 bases agree with TRBD1. CDR3 length: 15 residues. Germline V gene sequence: CDR1 GTSNPN, CDR2 SVGIG (reference sequence). V shed 0 bases and J 5 bases; nucleotides not matched to a gene: 7. CDR3 bases: TGTGCCTGGAGTGTCCCTCGACAGGGGGGGACTGAAGCTTTCTTT. Its translation: CAWSVPRQGGTEAFF.

The table lists this clone with a few counts. V and J are TRBV25-1 and TRBJ1-1; a weak D match, TRBD1 (6 bases). The germline gives CDR1 MGHDK, CDR2 SYGVNS. The CDR3 has 15 residues. Trimming removed 6 bases at V and 4 bases at J, with 18 bases between. CDR3 nucleotide sequence: TGTGCCAGCAGCGCGAAAAGGGGGACGGGCACTGAAGCTTTCTTT. This sequence encodes CASSAKRGTGTEAFF.

J is TRBJ2-3 and V is TRBV6-1; D is ambiguous. The CDR3 has 11 residues. The germline V gene encodes CDR1 MNHNS and CDR2 SASEGT. V dropped 5 bases and J dropped 5 bases, with 5 bases sitting between them. CDR3: CASSLGDTQYF. The CDR3 nucleotides are TGTGCCAGCAGTCTAGGAGATACGCAGTATTTT.

The V gene is TRBV7-6, the J gene TRBJ2-5; a weak D match, TRBD2 (6 bases). The V end lost 2 bases, the J end lost 2 bases, and 15 bases lay between the germline ends. The CDR3 length is 16 residues. The germline V gene encodes CDR1 SGHVS and CDR2 FNYEAQ. The chain's CDR3 is CASSLTPGRGQETQYF. The CDR3 bases are TGTGCCAGCAGCTTAACCCCAGGACGGGGGCAAGAGACCCAGTACTTC.

The rearrangement uses TRBV7-9 and TRBJ2-1; 7 nucleotides align to TRBD2. Germline V gene lookup returns CDR1 SEHNR and CDR2 FQNEAQ (reference sequence). There are 16 residues in the CDR3. Trimming at V came to 5 bases and at J to 2 bases, leaving 9 bases not matched to a gene. Written as DNA, the CDR3 is TGTGCCAGCAGCCCCAGCCCGGGGGGAGCCTACAATGAGCAGTTCTTC. This translates into CASSPSPGGAYNEQFF.

The chain recombines TRBV7-9 with TRBJ2-5; 7 bases are shared with TRBD1. CDR3 length equals 13 residues. Germline V gene lookup returns CDR1 SEHNR and CDR2 FQNEAQ (reference sequence). With V trimmed by 3 bases and J by 10 bases, 8 bases remained unmatched. In DNA form, the CDR3 reads TGTGCCAGCAGCTTCGGGACAGTGAAAGACCAGTACTTC. It encodes CASSFGTVKDQYF. Variable domain in full (rest from reference TRBV7-9 and TRBJ2-5): DTGVSQNPRHKITKRGQNVTFRCDPISEHNRLYWYRQTLGQGPEFLTYFQNEAQLEKSRLLSDRFSAERPKGSFSTLEIQRTEQGDSAMYLCASSFGTVKDQYFGPGTRLLVL.

The chain joins TRBV30 to TRBJ1-5; D is undetermined. V was trimmed by 0 bases and J by 3 bases, leaving 9 bases between them. The germline gives CDR1 GTSNPN, CDR2 SVGIG (reference sequence). The CDR3 loop spans 14 amino acids. The CDR3 sequence is CAWSVGGHNQPQHF. CDR3 coding DNA: TGTGCCTGGAGTGTAGGAGGGCACAATCAGCCCCAGCATTTT.

This clone showed up just a few times. The chain links TRBV7-2 to TRBJ1-1, with 7 nucleotides matching TRBD1. The germline V gene has CDR1 SGHTA and CDR2 FQGNSA. The CDR3 has 14 amino acids. V dropped 4 bases and J dropped 4; count of bases not matched to a gene: 6. The CDR3 reads CASSSRGESTEAFF. The CDR3, as DNA: TGTGCCAGCAGCTCCAGGGGGGAAAGCACTGAAGCTTTCTTT.

V is TRBV5-1 and J is TRBJ2-7; TRBD1 might be the D (6 bases). Trimming removed 4 bases from V and 3 bases from J, with 17 bases in between. There are 15 residues in the CDR3. In germline, CDR1 is SGHRS, CDR2 YFSETQ. CDR3 region: CASSPALTGLYEQYF. CDR3 bases: TGCGCCAGCAGCCCTGCCCTGACAGGCCTCTACGAGCAGTACTTC.

The CDR3 loop reads CASSLDAGGTDTQYF. The CDR3 coding sequence is TGTGCCAGCAGCTTAGATGCGGGGGGTACAGATACGCAGTATTTT. This rearrangement joins TRBV7-7 to TRBJ2-3; 8 bases match TRBD2. The trim removed 1 base at V and 3 bases at J, leaving 3 bases unmatched. Germline V gene data show CDR1 as SSHAT and CDR2 as FNYEAQ (reference sequence). The CDR3 is made up of 15 amino acids.

This chain links TRBV5-4 with TRBJ2-5, with 8 positions matching TRBD2. Germline V gene sequence: CDR1 SGHNT, CDR2 YYREEE (reference sequence). The CDR3 loop spans 15 amino acids. V lost 5 bases, J lost 3 bases, and 9 bases stayed unmatched. This CDR3 is CASSPGGGWEETQYF. CDR3 sequence (DNA): TGTGCCAGCAGTCCGGGGGGGGGCTGGGAAGAGACCCAGTACTTC.

This clone was recorded a few times. The chain combines TRBV7-9 with TRBJ2-5; tentatively, D is TRBD2 (6 bases). The J call may not be correct, given that the DNA end is closer to TRBJ2-7. The CDR3 spans 17 residues. Germline CDR1 and CDR2: SEHNR and FQNEAQ (reference sequence). CDR3: CASSPPASGPFWGEQYF. The CDR3 region has the DNA TGTGCCAGCAGCCCCCCCGCGAGCGGGCCTTTTTGGGGCGAGCAGTACTTC.

The chain couples TRBV5-4 to TRBJ1-2; 7 bases are a match to TRBD1. CDR1 is SGHNT, CDR2 YYREEE, per germline (reference sequence). The CDR3 spans 17 residues. The trim removed 0 bases at V and 7 bases at J, leaving 15 bases unmatched. The CDR3 protein is CASSLVGQRQGPGGYTF. For the CDR3, the DNA is TGTGCCAGCAGCTTGGTCGGACAGAGACAGGGACCGGGTGGCTACACCTTC.

This chain uses TRBV11-3 with TRBJ2-2, with TRBD1 identical over 7 bases. The CDR3 loop spans 14 amino acids. Per germline, CDR1 SGHNT and CDR2 YENEEA. Trimming cost V 5 bases and J 6 bases; bases outside gene matches: 6. DNA of the CDR3: TGTGCCAGCAGCCTCGTTACAGGGGCCGGGGAGCTGTTTTTT. This translates into CASSLVTGAGELFF.

This clone has more than one count but fewer than ten. This chain's CDR3 is CATKVIERETQYF. CDR3 bases: TGTGCCACCAAGGTTATTGAGAGGGAGACCCAGTACTTC. This chain connects TRBV28 to TRBJ2-5, with no clear D. Looked up from germline, CDR1 is MDHEN and CDR2 is SYDVKM. This CDR3 region has 13 residues. Trimming removed 10 bases from V and 5 bases from J, with 17 bases in between.

There are a few counts of this clone. The CDR3 DNA is TGTGCCAGCAGTCGACAGGGTCTGCCCTACGAGCAGTACTTC. Protein sequence: CASSRQGLPYEQYF. The gene calls are TRBV6-5 and TRBJ2-5; TRBD1 agrees at 7 bases. The J call could be wrong; TRBJ2-7 is a better fit for the DNA end. From germline, CDR1 is MNHEY and CDR2 SVGAGI. The CDR3 has 14 amino acids.

J is TRBJ1-6 and V is TRBV7-9, with TRBD1 as a possible D gene (5 bases). The germline gives CDR1 SEHNR, CDR2 FQNEAQ (reference sequence). This CDR3 has 16 residues. The ends were cut back, 0 bases at V and 14 bases at J, with 20 bases in the middle. DNA for the CDR3: TGTGCCAGCAGCTTAGCAGGAGGGGTCAGTTCGCAGACCCTCCACTTT. Translation gives CASSLAGGVSSQTLHF.

The V and J genes are TRBV7-8 and TRBJ2-6, with a weak D call TRBD1 (5 bases). Germline V gene lookup returns CDR1 SGHVS and CDR2 FQNEAQ. The CDR3 loop spans 21 amino acids. V was clipped by 0 bases and J by 0 bases, with 21 bases between them. DNA for the CDR3: TGTGCCAGCAGCTTAGCGAGGACACCACTGAACTTTAACTCTGGGGCCAACGTCCTGACTTTC. As protein: CASSLARTPLNFNSGANVLTF.

The chain carries TRBV5-4 and TRBJ1-6; 7 bases are a match to TRBD1. Germline CDR1 and CDR2: SGHNT and YYREEE (reference sequence). The CDR3 covers 14 residues. The V and J ends lost 4 bases and 5 bases, in that order; junction bases with no gene match: 3. This CDR3 reads CASSRDRDNSPLHF. The CDR3 coding sequence is TGTGCCAGCAGCCGCGACAGGGATAATTCACCCCTCCACTTT.

The chain links TRBV5-1 to TRBJ2-5, with a possible D match to TRBD2 (5 bases). Germline CDR1 and CDR2: SGHRS and YFSETQ. The CDR3 runs to 13 residues. V was pared by 4 bases and J by 3 bases, with 10 bases between. The CDR3 DNA follows: TGCGCCAGCAGCCTCTTCGGGGAAGAGACCCAGTACTTC. Translating it yields CASSLFGEETQYF. Using reference TRBV5-1 and TRBJ2-5 for the parts outside the CDR3, the full variable domain is KAGVTQTPRYLIKTRGQQVTLSCSPISGHRSVSWYQQTPGQGLQFLFEYFSETQRNKGNFPGRFSGRQFSNSRSEMNVSTLELGDSALYLCASSLFGEETQYFGPGTRLLVL.